This TCR beta chain came from a study of cytomegalovirus exposure and HLA in healthy donors. Points on this clone: Its cognate antigen is unknown.

Findings of the study overall: A later analysis linked some 18,000 TCR beta sequences to HLA alleles at 0.05 false discovery rate. Data from an earlier analysis indicated that most TCR beta V segments were productive either about 87% or about 30% of the time.

The length of the CDR3 is 13 residues. The V gene lost 3 bases and the J gene lost 2 bases, with 7 bases spanning the gap. Germline V gives CDR1 SGDLS, CDR2 YYNGEE. The PCR contained 60 Vbeta and 13 Jbeta primers. Produced via immunoSEQ multiplex PCR; TCRdb's table is partial and in-frame only. The data show some 98,000 clones, with around 80% seen just once and about 1.5% held by the top ten. The origin of this receptor is a man between 40 and 49 years old in good health and CMV-seronegative. The chain uses TRBV9 and TRBJ2-3, with D unresolved. Specimen: PBMCs. CDR3 region: CASSATNTDTQYF. CDR3 DNA: TGTGCCAGCAGCGCAACTAACACAGATACGCAGTATTTT.